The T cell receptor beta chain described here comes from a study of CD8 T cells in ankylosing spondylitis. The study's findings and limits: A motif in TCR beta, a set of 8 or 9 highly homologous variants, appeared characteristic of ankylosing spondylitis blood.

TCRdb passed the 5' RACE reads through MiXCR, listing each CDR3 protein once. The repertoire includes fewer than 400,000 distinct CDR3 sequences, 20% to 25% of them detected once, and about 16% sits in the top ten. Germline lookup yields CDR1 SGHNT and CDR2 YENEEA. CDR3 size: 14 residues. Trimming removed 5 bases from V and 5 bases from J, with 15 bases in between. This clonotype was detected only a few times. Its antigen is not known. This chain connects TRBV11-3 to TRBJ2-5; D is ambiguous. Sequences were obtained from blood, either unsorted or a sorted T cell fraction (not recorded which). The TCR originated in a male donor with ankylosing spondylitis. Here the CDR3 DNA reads TGTGCCAGCAGCAACAACATTCCCCGGGAGACCCAGTACTTC. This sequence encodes CASSNNIPRETQYF.